This T cell receptor beta chain comes out of a study of T cell responses to AZD1222 COVID-19 vaccine. Whole-study results and caveats: Donors were largely white British and mainly female; clonal diversity was possibly underestimated.

The J segment lost 1 base and the V segment lost 5 bases, leaving 4 bases of the junction unmatched. Germline V lookup: CDR1 SGHTA, CDR2 FQGNSA. This CDR3 spans 14 amino acids. Turning to this clone: As yet, its antigen is unknown.

Data came from immunoSEQ multiplex PCR; TCRdb stores just in-frame clones and leaves some out. The table has roughly 80,000 clones, 90% to 95% seen once; the top ten hold roughly 4.5%. This receptor was identified in an adult in good health. Sequencing used peripheral blood, obtained on day 0 of MenACWY control vaccination. The chain joins TRBV7-2 to TRBJ2-7, with 8 bases that match TRBD2. This chain's CDR3 is CASSPSGGSYEQYF. The CDR3 bases are TGTGCCAGCAGCCCAAGCGGGGGATCCTACGAGCAGTACTTC. Combining the CDR3 with reference TRBV7-2 and TRBJ2-7 gives the whole variable domain GAGVSQSPSNKVTEKGKDVELRCDPISGHTALYWYRQSLGQGLEFLIYFQGNSAPDKSGLPSDRFSAERTGGSVSTLTIQRTQQEDSAVYLCASSPSGGSYEQYFGPGTRLTVT.